These T cell receptor beta chains were read from a single sample in a study of cytomegalovirus exposure and HLA in healthy donors. Profiled with immunoSEQ multiplex PCR; TCRdb holds only in-frame clones, not every one. This sample has roughly 76,000 clones, with about nine tenths found just once. Sequencing was performed on PBMCs. These receptors all stem from a woman younger than 45 in good health and CMV-seronegative. The CDR3 runs from the conserved cysteine through the conserved F or W. The order of the fields is V gene, J gene, CDR3 protein.

TRBV28	TRBJ1-2	CASSLIQGYGYTF
TRBV11-2	TRBJ1-1	CASRTGGRTEAFF
TRBV5-8	TRBJ1-1	CASSLTGRGTEAFF
TRBV19	TRBJ2-7	CASRRLAGNVGEQYF
TRBV6-6	TRBJ1-2	CASSYSPWTGGGYTF
TRBV10-3	TRBJ2-7	CAISDSAGVGEQYF
TRBV11-3	TRBJ2-1	CASSFGQGLYNEQFF
TRBV30	TRBJ2-5	CAWSEVQGKRETQYF
TRBV5-1	TRBJ2-1	CASSPTGGSVGYNEQFF
TRBV6-1	TRBJ2-1	CASSEAEGEVDEQFF
TRBV11-1	TRBJ1-1	CASSLGAALDRAFF
TRBV29-1	TRBJ2-1	CSGADSDEQFF
TRBV5-5	TRBJ2-7	CASSRLGRDPYEQYF
TRBV9	TRBJ2-7	CASSVGDRSYEQYF
TRBV7-9	TRBJ1-4	CASSLGRNEKLFF
TRBV5-6	TRBJ2-7	CASSLRPGVSYEQYF
TRBV5-3	TRBJ2-1	CARSSGFYKTYNEQFF
TRBV11-3	TRBJ2-7	CASSPGLAGGPGSEQYF
TRBV6-1	.	CASSEQGGSGWYEQYF
TRBV5-6	TRBJ1-2	CASSRPLGGRSWYGYTF
TRBV30	TRBJ2-1	CAWRVANDNEQFF
TRBV6-1	TRBJ2-7	CASSESGGSGNEQYF
TRBV4-3	TRBJ1-4	CASSPGPGQGTEKLFF
TRBV2	TRBJ1-2	CASSEQVGGGYTF
TRBV6-1	TRBJ2-7	CASSVNFQTYEQYF
TRBV5-1	TRBJ2-3	CASSSISDGTDTQYF
TRBV2	TRBJ2-3	CASSYADTQYF
TRBV9	TRBJ2-2	CASSPRTRDTGELFF
TRBV9	TRBJ2-1	CASSATGVAWNEQFF